Shown below are 23 T cell receptor beta chains from a single sample sequenced in a study of blood T cell repertoires in COVID-19. The data were produced by immunoSEQ multiplex PCR, yet TCRdb's version contains in-frame clones alone and is incomplete. The data hold some 260,000 clones, with 85% to 90% observed a single time. The sequencing sample was made of PBMCs or T cells enriched from blood (not recorded which). Every receptor here comes from a man aged 35-49 years who had recovered from COVID-19.

The chain links TRBV7-2 to TRBJ2-7; 10 nucleotides line up with TRBD2. The germline V gene encodes CDR1 SGHTA and CDR2 FQGNSA. With V trimmed by 5 bases and J by 6 bases, 16 bases remained unmatched. The CDR3 spans 17 residues. CDR3 region: CASSLTRGSGRAIEQYF. Written as DNA, the CDR3 is TGTGCCAGCAGCCTGACCCGGGGGAGCGGGAGGGCCATCGAGCAGTACTTC. The full variable domain, in which reference TRBV7-2 and TRBJ2-7 provide the parts outside the CDR3, is GAGVSQSPSNKVTEKGKDVELRCDPISGHTALYWYRQSLGQGLEFLIYFQGNSAPDKSGLPSDRFSAERTGGSVSTLTIQRTQQEDSAVYLCASSLTRGSGRAIEQYFGPGTRLTVT.

The rearrangement uses TRBV7-3 and TRBJ1-2; 7 bases are shared with TRBD1. Germline CDR1 and CDR2: SGHTA and FQGTGA. There are 15 residues in the CDR3. With V trimmed by 8 bases and J by 4 bases, 13 bases remained unmatched. The CDR3 DNA reads TGTGCCAGCCTTAGACCGGGACAGACAATCTATGGCTACACCTTC. Translating gives CASLRPGQTIYGYTF.

The chain recombines TRBV4-3 with TRBJ2-3; TRBD2 agrees at 10 bases. Germline V lookup: CDR1 LGHNA, CDR2 YSLEER. The CDR3 is 16 amino acids. V shed 0 bases and J 6 bases; nucleotides not matched to a gene: 6. The CDR3 DNA is TGCGCCAGCAGCCAAGAGGCTAGCGGGAGTGGCGATACGCAGTATTTT. Residues: CASSQEASGSGDTQYF.

The rearrangement joins TRBV29-1 to TRBJ2-7; no firm D call. Trimming cost V 4 bases and J 2 bases, with 12 bases left between them. In germline, CDR1 is SQVTM, CDR2 ANQGSEA. The CDR3 totals 13 residues. The CDR3: CSVVLGRTYEQYF. CDR3 in DNA: TGCAGCGTTGTTTTGGGCCGTACCTACGAGCAGTACTTC.

The gene calls are TRBV4-1 and TRBJ2-1, with D unresolved. This CDR3 region has 16 residues. The ends were cut back, 1 base at V and 4 bases at J, with 14 bases in the middle. Germline V gene data show CDR1 as MGHRA and CDR2 as YSYEKL. CDR3 protein: CASSQGLASYYNEQFF. CDR3 DNA: TGCGCCAGCAGCCAAGGACTGGCTTCTTATTACAATGAGCAGTTCTTC.

This chain links TRBV6-6 with TRBJ1-5; D is ambiguous. This CDR3 has 16 amino acids. CDR1 MNHNY and CDR2 SVGAGI come from the germline V gene (reference sequence). Trimming left V 6 bases short and J 0 bases short, with 15 bases between. CDR3 amino acids: CASSYRGSYSNQPQHF. CDR3 coding DNA: TGTGCCAGCAGCTACCGTGGCAGTTATAGCAATCAGCCCCAGCATTTT.

This chain links TRBV2 with TRBJ2-2; D perhaps matches TRBD1 (5 bases). Germline CDR1 and CDR2: SNHLY and FYNNEI. V lost 7 bases and J lost 0, with 15 bases in between. The CDR3 contains 16 residues. DNA of the CDR3: TGTGCCAGCATGAGTGTAGGGGTCCCGAACACCGGGGAGCTGTTTTTT. Translating it yields CASMSVGVPNTGELFF.

This sequence joins TRBV25-1 and TRBJ2-1; TRBD2 matches 7 bases. Losses at the gene ends were 2 bases for V and 9 bases for J; bases not matched to a gene: 7. CDR3 size: 14 residues. Per the germline V gene, CDR1 is MGHDK and CDR2 is SYGVNS. DNA for the CDR3: TGTGCCAGCAGTGAAATCCTCAGGGAGGGTGAGCAGTTCTTC. This gives the protein CASSEILREGEQFF.

V is TRBV18 and J is TRBJ2-1; D gene unclear. The V gene's germline CDR1 is KGHSH and CDR2 LQKENI. The CDR3 spans 12 residues. With 2 bases removed from V and 7 bases from J, the gap between germline ends came to 6 bases. CDR3 bases: TGTGCCAGCTCACCAAGCGAGAATGAGCAGTTCTTC. This sequence encodes CASSPSENEQFF.

The chain carries TRBV5-1 and TRBJ2-3; TRBD2 aligns across 14 bases. The CDR3 runs 22 residues. Germline V gives CDR1 SGHRS, CDR2 YFSETQ. The V segment lost 5 bases and the J segment 4 bases; nucleotides outside the gene matches: 24. CDR3 sequence reads: CASSYGGWRLAGGQVDADTQYF. In DNA, the CDR3 is TGCGCCAGCAGTTACGGTGGTTGGCGACTAGCGGGGGGGCAAGTTGATGCAGATACGCAGTATTTT.

The genes are TRBV28 and TRBJ2-1; the D gene is possibly TRBD2 (6 bases). Trimming left V 6 bases short and J 3 bases short, with 18 bases between. The CDR3 is made up of 16 amino acids. Germline CDR1 reads MDHEN; CDR2 reads SYDVKM. The CDR3 here is CASRLGLLQLYNEQFF. CDR3 coding DNA: TGTGCCAGCAGACTGGGACTCCTCCAACTCTACAATGAGCAGTTCTTC.

This chain connects TRBV6-5 to TRBJ2-2, with D perhaps TRBD1 (6 bases). The CDR3 contains 14 residues. V lost 6 bases to trimming and J lost 5 bases, with 13 bases between them. The germline V gene encodes CDR1 MNHEY and CDR2 SVGAGI. The CDR3 region is CASRADRNTGELFF. DNA for the CDR3: TGTGCCAGCAGGGCTGACAGGAATACCGGGGAGCTGTTTTTT.

The chain uses TRBV5-4 and TRBJ2-1; tentatively, D is TRBD1 (5 bases). Between the trimmed V and J ends, which lost 1 base and 4 bases, there was a span of 6 bases. CDR1 is SGHNT and CDR2 is YYREEE in the germline V gene (reference sequence). CDR3 length: 13 residues. This chain's CDR3 is CASSLQGYNEQFF. The CDR3 DNA is TGTGCCAGCAGCTTGCAGGGTTACAATGAGCAGTTCTTC.

The chain uses TRBV12-3 or TRBV12-4 and TRBJ1-5, with 7 bases that match TRBD1. The CDR3 runs to 13 residues. The ends lost 7 bases at V and 5 bases at J; junction bases unmatched: 5. The CDR3 is CASTDRVDQPQHF. CDR3 bases: TGTGCCAGCACAGACAGGGTTGATCAGCCCCAGCATTTT.

V and J are TRBV6-5 and TRBJ1-1; 9 positions agree with TRBD1. The CDR3 spans 16 residues. Germline V gene data show CDR1 as MNHEY and CDR2 as SVGAGI. V was clipped by 0 bases and J by 0 bases; unmatched bases: 2. CDR3 nucleotides: TGTGCCAGCAGTTACTCCACAGGGGGCCTGAACACTGAAGCTTTCTTT. This gives the protein CASSYSTGGLNTEAFF.

The chain carries TRBV20-1 and TRBJ1-5; D unresolved. Germline V gene data show CDR1 as DFQATT and CDR2 as SNEGSKA (reference sequence). The CDR3 totals 12 residues. V gave up 3 bases and J gave up 7 bases, with 10 bases separating them. CDR3 protein: CSASRGYQPQHF. CDR3 sequence (DNA): TGCAGTGCTAGTCGGGGATACCAGCCCCAGCATTTT.

This chain joins TRBV27 and TRBJ1-1; 8 bases are shared with TRBD1. The CDR3 extends over 17 amino acids. Germline trimming cut 5 bases from V and 4 bases from J; bases unmatched to any gene: 15. Germline V CDR1 and CDR2: MNHEY, SMNVEV (reference sequence). In DNA, the CDR3 is TGTGCCAGCAGTATCCGAGGGGCCAGGGGGCTAGGCACTGAAGCTTTCTTT. It translates to CASSIRGARGLGTEAFF.

This chain uses TRBV7-2 with TRBJ2-3; D gene uncertain. The CDR3 contains 15 residues. Germline V gene lookup returns CDR1 SGHTA and CDR2 FQGNSA. The ends were cut back, 4 bases at V and 4 bases at J, with 15 bases in the middle. Here the CDR3 reads CASSYMPSSADTQYF. CDR3 nucleotide sequence: TGTGCCAGCAGCTACATGCCTTCTTCCGCAGATACGCAGTATTTT.

J is TRBJ1-5 and V is TRBV30; D unresolved. CDR1 is GTSNPN and CDR2 is SVGIG in the germline V gene (reference sequence). Between the trimmed V and J ends, which lost 4 bases and 5 bases, there was a span of 12 bases. This CDR3 contains 13 residues. The CDR3 region has the DNA TGTGCCTGGACGGAGGGAGGGTATCAGCCCCAGCATTTT. Encoded protein: CAWTEGGYQPQHF.

CDR3 residues: CASSLGRAANEKLFF. The CDR3 nucleotides read TGTGCCAGCAGCTTAGGCAGGGCTGCTAATGAAAAACTGTTTTTT. The V gene is TRBV7-2, the J gene TRBJ1-4; D might be TRBD1 (5 bases). The CDR3 has 15 amino acids. The germline V gene has CDR1 SGHTA and CDR2 FQGNSA. Between the trimmed V and J ends, which lost 1 base and 3 bases, there was a span of 9 bases.

The rearrangement links TRBV4-3 to TRBJ2-2, with 9 bases lining up with TRBD1. The CDR3 has 18 amino acids. Germline V gene lookup returns CDR1 LGHNA and CDR2 YSLEER. Trimming at V came to 0 bases and at J to 2 bases, leaving 7 bases not matched to a gene. For the CDR3, the DNA is TGCGCCAGCAGCCAAGAATTAACGGGACAGGGAAACACCGGGGAGCTGTTTTTT. It yields the protein CASSQELTGQGNTGELFF.

This clone was found once. The genes are TRBV7-7 and TRBJ2-1; 7 bases align to TRBD1. CDR1 is SSHAT and CDR2 is FNYEAQ in the germline V gene (reference sequence). With 5 bases clipped from V and 5 bases from J, the junction kept 3 bases outside the gene matches. The CDR3 loop spans 13 amino acids. The CDR3 here is CASSDDRDNEQFF. CDR3 coding DNA: TGTGCCAGCAGCGACGACAGGGACAATGAGCAGTTCTTC.

J is TRBJ1-2 and V is TRBV30, with D possibly matching TRBD1 (6 bases). This CDR3 is 13 amino acids long. The germline V gene encodes CDR1 GTSNPN and CDR2 SVGIG (reference sequence). V was clipped by 2 bases and J by 5 bases, with 12 bases between them. The CDR3 bases are TGTGCCTGGAGTACCGACAGGCGGTATGGCTACACCTTC. It translates to CAWSTDRRYGYTF. Using reference TRBV30 and TRBJ1-2 for the parts outside the CDR3, the full variable domain is SQTIHQWPATLVQPVGSPLSLECTVEGTSNPNLYWYRQAAGRGLQLLFYSVGIGQISSEVPQNLSASRPQDRQFILSSKKLLLSDSGFYLCAWSTDRRYGYTFGSGTRLTVV.